This is a list of T cell receptor beta chains from one sample in a study of cytomegalovirus exposure and HLA in healthy donors. Only in-frame clones appear in the TCRdb table, and some are missing; sequencing was by immunoSEQ multiplex PCR. This sample yields 160,000 or so clones, of which 80% are seen a single time; roughly 9.3% belongs to the top ten. Sequenced input: PBMCs. The receptors here all came from a man aged 18 to 29 in good health and CMV-seropositive. Each CDR3 is given with its conserved first and last residue. Fields, in order: clone size, J gene, D gene, V gene, CDR3 protein, CDR3 DNA. D genes are given only for firm matches. The size entry is marked missing in some rows and otherwise reads once, few, many or a size class.

abundance: few; j_gene: TRBJ2-1; d_gene: TRBD2; v_gene: TRBV6-5; CDR3aa: CATRGGGSSYNEQFF; CDR3nt: TGTGCCACCCGCGGTGGCGGGAGTTCCTACAATGAGCAGTTCTTC
abundance: -; j_gene: TRBJ2-5; d_gene: TRBD2; v_gene: TRBV4-1; CDR3aa: CASSQVFTAGGPGETQYF; CDR3nt: TGCGCCAGCAGCCAAGTGTTCACTGCGGGAGGGCCCGGGGAGACCCAGTACTTC
abundance: -; j_gene: TRBJ1-1; d_gene: -; v_gene: TRBV28; CDR3aa: CASSLRGADAFF; CDR3nt: TGTGCCAGCAGTTTAAGGGGTGCCGACGCTTTCTTT
abundance: once; j_gene: TRBJ1-5; d_gene: -; v_gene: TRBV6-1; CDR3aa: CASTGQGSPNQPQHF; CDR3nt: TGTGCCAGCACAGGTCAGGGGTCACCCAATCAGCCCCAGCATTTT
abundance: -; j_gene: TRBJ2-1; d_gene: TRBD2; v_gene: TRBV5-6; CDR3aa: CASSVTPSPSGSFDEQFF; CDR3nt: TGTGCCAGCAGCGTGACCCCATCCCCTAGCGGGAGTTTCGATGAGCAGTTCTTC
abundance: few; j_gene: TRBJ2-5; d_gene: TRBD1; v_gene: TRBV5-1; CDR3aa: CASSPDRVRETQYF; CDR3nt: TGCGCCAGCAGCCCGGACAGGGTTCGAGAGACCCAGTACTTC
abundance: -; j_gene: TRBJ2-7; d_gene: TRBD2; v_gene: TRBV4-1; CDR3aa: CASSQVVGGRYEQYF; CDR3nt: TGCGCCAGCAGCCAAGTGGTTGGCGGGAGGTACGAGCAGTACTTC
abundance: -; j_gene: TRBJ2-7; d_gene: -; v_gene: TRBV7-8; CDR3aa: CASSRTSSSYEQYF; CDR3nt: TGTGCCAGCAGCCGAACGTCGAGCTCCTACGAGCAGTACTTC
abundance: -; j_gene: TRBJ1-1; d_gene: -; v_gene: TRBV9; CDR3aa: CASSVVFRQNTEAFF; CDR3nt: TGTGCCAGCAGCGTTGTCTTCCGACAGAACACTGAAGCTTTCTTT
abundance: -; j_gene: TRBJ2-1; d_gene: TRBD2; v_gene: TRBV15; CDR3aa: CATSSGGASEQFF; CDR3nt: TGTGCCACCAGTAGCGGGGGGGCTAGTGAGCAGTTCTTC
abundance: -; j_gene: TRBJ2-7; d_gene: -; v_gene: TRBV7-9; CDR3aa: CASSPPDGEWGYEQYF; CDR3nt: TGTGCCAGCAGCCCCCCGGACGGGGAGTGGGGCTACGAGCAGTACTTC
abundance: -; j_gene: TRBJ1-3; d_gene: -; v_gene: TRBV4-1; CDR3aa: CASSQDSGFGGNTIYF; CDR3nt: TGCGCCAGCAGCCAAGATTCAGGGTTTGGTGGAAACACCATATATTTT
abundance: -; j_gene: TRBJ1-1; d_gene: TRBD1; v_gene: TRBV6-5; CDR3aa: CASSYRGQGEAFF; CDR3nt: TGTGCCAGCAGTTACCGAGGACAGGGAGAAGCTTTCTTT
abundance: -; j_gene: TRBJ1-4; d_gene: -; v_gene: TRBV11-2; CDR3aa: CASSLIGATNEKLFF; CDR3nt: TGTGCCAGCAGCTTGATTGGAGCAACTAATGAAAAACTGTTTTTT
abundance: few; j_gene: TRBJ2-7; d_gene: -; v_gene: TRBV27; CDR3aa: CASSGGRIYEQYF; CDR3nt: TGTGCCAGCTCGGGGGGCAGAATCTACGAGCAGTACTTC
abundance: -; j_gene: TRBJ2-5; d_gene: TRBD1; v_gene: TRBV19; CDR3aa: CASSMEQGAWETQYF; CDR3nt: TGTGCCAGTAGTATGGAGCAGGGGGCTTGGGAGACCCAGTACTTC
abundance: -; j_gene: TRBJ2-7; d_gene: TRBD2; v_gene: TRBV4-2; CDR3aa: CASSPTSGLAGAMLYEQYF; CDR3nt: TGTGCCAGCAGCCCTACATCCGGACTAGCGGGTGCTATGCTCTACGAGCAGTACTTC
abundance: -; j_gene: TRBJ1-5; d_gene: -; v_gene: TRBV27; CDR3aa: CASGGKPWGNQPQHF; CDR3nt: TGTGCCAGCGGGGGGAAACCTTGGGGCAATCAGCCCCAGCATTTT
abundance: -; j_gene: TRBJ2-2; d_gene: -; v_gene: TRBV5-6; CDR3aa: CASSGGNTGELFF; CDR3nt: TGTGCCAGCAGCGGCGGGAACACCGGGGAGCTGTTTTTT
abundance: few; j_gene: TRBJ1-2; d_gene: TRBD1; v_gene: TRBV6-6; CDR3aa: CASSLPFWDREEGYTF; CDR3nt: TGTGCCAGCAGCCTTCCTTTTTGGGACAGGGAGGAGGGCTACACCTTC
abundance: -; j_gene: TRBJ2-2; d_gene: TRBD1; v_gene: TRBV19; CDR3aa: CASSTGTGDFTGELFF; CDR3nt: TGTGCCAGTAGTACCGGGACAGGGGACTTCACCGGGGAGCTGTTTTTT
abundance: -; j_gene: TRBJ2-7; d_gene: -; v_gene: TRBV30; CDR3aa: CAWSSDEQYF; CDR3nt: TGTGCCTGGAGTTCCGACGAGCAGTACTTC
abundance: -; j_gene: TRBJ2-1; d_gene: TRBD2; v_gene: TRBV28; CDR3aa: CATLAGEGDEQFF; CDR3nt: TGTGCCACACTAGCGGGAGAAGGGGATGAGCAGTTCTTC
abundance: -; j_gene: TRBJ1-5; d_gene: TRBD1; v_gene: TRBV19; CDR3aa: CASSVDRGRNQPQHF; CDR3nt: TGTGCCAGTAGTGTTGACAGGGGGCGAAATCAGCCCCAGCATTTT
abundance: -; j_gene: TRBJ2-6; d_gene: -; v_gene: TRBV27; CDR3aa: CASSLSDSLSGANVLTF; CDR3nt: TGTGCCAGCAGTTTATCGGACAGTCTCTCTGGGGCCAACGTCCTGACTTTC
abundance: -; j_gene: TRBJ1-2; d_gene: -; v_gene: TRBV15; CDR3aa: CATSREMGNYGYTF; CDR3nt: TGTGCCACCAGCAGAGAGATGGGCAACTATGGCTACACCTTC
abundance: -; j_gene: TRBJ2-7; d_gene: TRBD2; v_gene: TRBV7-2; CDR3aa: CASSMPGGVNYEQYF; CDR3nt: TGTGCCAGCAGCATGCCGGGGGGAGTGAACTACGAGCAGTACTTC
abundance: once; j_gene: TRBJ2-2; d_gene: -; v_gene: TRBV5-1; CDR3aa: CASSLAAGGTGELFF; CDR3nt: TGCGCCAGCAGCTTGGCCGCGGGTGGCACCGGGGAGCTGTTTTTT
abundance: -; j_gene: TRBJ1-5; d_gene: TRBD1; v_gene: TRBV6-1; CDR3aa: CASSARTGNQPQHF; CDR3nt: TGTGCCAGCAGTGCCCGGACAGGGAATCAGCCCCAGCATTTT
abundance: -; j_gene: TRBJ1-1; d_gene: -; v_gene: TRBV4-1; CDR3aa: CASSPGLGVPEAFF; CDR3nt: TGCGCCAGCAGCCCAGGGCTAGGGGTTCCTGAAGCTTTCTTT
abundance: -; j_gene: TRBJ1-1; d_gene: -; v_gene: TRBV29-1; CDR3aa: CSVEGSSPEAFF; CDR3nt: TGCAGCGTTGAAGGATCCAGTCCTGAAGCTTTCTTT
abundance: -; j_gene: TRBJ2-7; d_gene: -; v_gene: TRBV28; CDR3aa: CASSLWAGPGEQYF; CDR3nt: TGTGCCAGCAGTTTATGGGCGGGACCAGGAGAGCAGTACTTC
abundance: -; j_gene: TRBJ1-1; d_gene: TRBD1; v_gene: TRBV10-3; CDR3aa: CAIRLDRDTEAFF; CDR3nt: TGTGCCATCAGGCTCGACAGGGACACTGAAGCTTTCTTT